This paragraph reports one T cell receptor (beta chain). V lost 7 bases and J 0 bases, leaving 7 bases between the germline ends. This CDR3 comprises 13 residues. Germline V CDR1 and CDR2: SNHLY, FYNNEI. Here immunoSEQ multiplex PCR was the method, and the copy in TCRdb shows in-frame clones only, minus some. This sample yields about 50,000 clones, of which approximately 83% are seen a single time; roughly 17% belongs to the top ten. The sample belongs to a study of blood T cell repertoires in COVID-19. Material for sequencing was peripheral blood. This clonotype was sampled from a man in his forties with acute or convalescent COVID-19. The chain employs TRBV2 and TRBJ1-5; TRBD1 might be the D (5 bases). The CDR3 region is CASMGGSNQPQHF. The CDR3 DNA is TGTGCCAGCATGGGGGGTAGCAATCAGCCCCAGCATTTT.